The 20 T cell receptor beta chains listed next were all sequenced from one sample in a study of T cell clonality in common variable immunodeficiency (dated by TCRdb to 2015 to 2017). The research as a whole found: CVID TCRbeta sequences reportedly showed fewer deletions and N-nucleotide insertions and lacked highly modified clones with 13 or more V deletions.

The library was prepared using the immunoSEQ multiplex PCR assay. TCRdb provides this immuneACCESS table in a form limited to in-frame rearrangements. Some clones are lacking; in checked studies, under half of them reflect an unresolved V gene, and why the rest are absent is not known. This sample holds roughly 32,000 clones in total, without any singletons. About 29% of the sample is taken by the ten largest. No cognate antigen is known for these TCRs. The sequenced sample was peripheral blood mononuclear cells. The source is a human donor with common variable immunodeficiency.

This clone was seen a few times. Read data end 3 residues before the CDR3 end; the end is taken from the germline J gene. V is TRBV6-2 or TRBV6-3 and J is TRBJ1-4, with TRBD1 matching over 8 bases. The V segment lost 6 bases and the J segment 8 bases; nucleotides outside the gene matches: 11. This CDR3 has 15 amino acids. Germline-derived CDR1 and CDR2 are MNHEY and SVGEGT. CDR3 loop: CASRPWTGTTEKLFF. The sequenced part of the CDR3 DNA is TGTGCCAGCAGGCCGTGGACAGGGACAACGGAAAAA.

Points on this clone: The DNA ends 3 residues before the CDR3 does, and the rest of the CDR3 is filled in from the germline J gene. The V gene is TRBV7-2, the J gene TRBJ2-3; 9 nucleotides line up with TRBD2. The trim removed 0 bases at V and 1 base at J, leaving 2 bases unmatched. Germline V gene data show CDR1 as SGHTA and CDR2 as FQGNSA. CDR3 length: 16 residues. The DNA read from the CDR3 is TGTGCCAGCAGCTTAGCGGCTAGCGGGGGCACAGATACG. Translated: CASSLAASGGTDT. The full CDR3 is CASSLAASGGTDTQYF.

As regards this clone: The read ends 3 residues before the CDR3 terminus; that terminus is restored from the germline J gene. The V gene is TRBV19, the J gene TRBJ2-1, with TRBD1 matching over 8 bases. This CDR3 contains 12 residues. CDR1 is LNHDA and CDR2 is SQIVND in the germline V gene (reference sequence). J gave up 4 bases and V 8 bases, and 1 base lay outside the gene matches. The CDR3 here is CASGDRYNEQFF. The part of the CDR3 DNA that was read is TGTGCCAGTGGGGACAGGTACAATGAG.

In its sample, this clone was seen many times. Read data end 3 residues before the CDR3 end; the end is taken from the germline J gene. The J gene is TRBJ1-4, the V gene TRBV2; a weak D match, TRBD1 (6 bases). Germline CDR1 and CDR2: SNHLY and FYNNEI. The CDR3 has 15 residues. V shed 8 bases and J shed 4 bases, with 17 bases lying between them. The part of the CDR3 DNA that was read is TGTGCCAGCGTTGGGGGGGGCCGGATTAATGAAAAA. It encodes CASVGGGRINEK. In full, the CDR3 is CASVGGGRINEKLFF.

This clone was found a few times. The CDR3 end falls 3 residues outside the read, so it is completed with the germline J gene. The V call is TRBV19, the J call TRBJ1-3; possibly TRBD1 for D (6 bases). From germline, CDR1 is LNHDA and CDR2 SQIVND (reference sequence). This CDR3 has 13 residues. V lost 9 bases and J lost 7, with 16 bases in between. CDR3 DNA, as far as it was read: TGTGCCAGCAACACGTCTAGGGGGAACACC. Translating gives CASNTSRGNT. The entire CDR3 protein reads CASNTSRGNTIYF. The full variable domain, rest sourced from reference TRBV19 and TRBJ1-3, is DGGITQSPKYLFRKEGQNVTLSCEQNLNHDAMYWYRQDPGQGLRLIYYSQIVNDFQKGDIAEGYSVSREKKESFPLTVTSAQKNPTAFYLCASNTSRGNTIYFGEGSWLTVV.

With regard to this clone: The CDR3 end is not reached by the read, which stops 3 residues before it; the germline J gene fills it in. The J gene is TRBJ2-3, the V gene TRBV6-1, with D tentatively TRBD2 (6 bases). The germline V and J ends were trimmed by 2 bases and 2 bases, with 14 bases remaining between them. This CDR3 is built from 16 residues. The germline V gene has CDR1 MNHNS and CDR2 SASEGT. CDR3 bases read: TGTGCCAGCAGTGAACGGCGCGGGATGCCCACAGATACG. Residues: CASSERRGMPTDT. From start to end, the CDR3 is CASSERRGMPTDTQYF.

Only a few counts were recorded for this clone. The read terminates 3 residues before the CDR3 end, so the remaining end is supplied by the germline J gene. This chain connects TRBV20-1 to TRBJ2-3; D is possibly TRBD2 (5 bases). The CDR3 contains 14 residues. V gave up 1 base and J gave up 3 bases, with 11 bases separating them. Germline CDR1 reads DFQATT; CDR2 reads SNEGSKA (reference sequence). Incomplete CDR3 DNA: TGCAGTGCTAGAGTAAGCGGCAGGACAGATACG. Protein: CSARVSGRTDT. The full CDR3 is CSARVSGRTDTQYF.

This clone was counted only a few times. The CDR3 is cut off 3 residues early in the read; its end comes from the germline J gene. This rearrangement joins TRBV6-2 or TRBV6-3 to TRBJ2-7; D not resolved. This CDR3 comprises 16 residues. In germline, CDR1 is MNHEY, CDR2 SVGEGT. The V gene lost 4 bases and the J gene lost 5 bases, with 21 bases spanning the gap. The CDR3 loop is CASSSPLLPRRDEQYF. CDR3 bases read: TGTGCCAGCAGTTCGCCTCTACTACCCCGACGGGACGAG.

Regarding this clone: The observed sequence ends 3 residues before the CDR3 terminus, with the missing tail filled in from the germline J gene. V is TRBV19 and J is TRBJ2-2, with 7 bases identical to TRBD1. Germline-derived CDR1 and CDR2 are LNHDA and SQIVND (reference sequence). The length of the CDR3 is 14 residues. The V segment lost 6 bases and the J segment 6 bases; nucleotides outside the gene matches: 7. The part of the CDR3 DNA that was read is TGTGCCAGTAGCCAAGGGGGCTACGCCGGGGAG. Its translation is CASSQGGYAGE. The complete CDR3 reads CASSQGGYAGELFF.

The table lists this clone with many counts. Sequencing ends 3 residues short of the CDR3 end; the germline J gene provides the rest. The chain recombines TRBV30 with TRBJ2-2; D perhaps matches TRBD2 (6 bases). The V gene lost 4 bases and the J gene lost 0 bases, with 9 bases spanning the gap. Germline values: CDR1 GTSNPN, CDR2 SVGIG (reference sequence). The CDR3 loop spans 14 amino acids. CDR3 in amino acids: CAWTWDSNTGELFF. The sequenced part of the CDR3 DNA is TGTGCCTGGACCTGGGACTCGAACACCGGGGAG.

In this sample, this clone turned up many times. CDR3 loop: CASSLVTGFGSPLHF. The covered CDR3 bases are TGTGCCAGCAGCTTAGTAACGGGGTTCGGGTCACCC. This chain links TRBV7-6 with TRBJ1-6; D is unclear. Coverage ceases 3 residues before the CDR3 finishes, and the germline J gene fills in the end. V dropped 1 base and J dropped 10 bases, with 14 bases sitting between them. Germline CDR1 SGHVS, CDR2 FNYEAQ. This CDR3 is 15 amino acids long.

This clone was detected many times. Sequencing ends 3 residues short of the CDR3 end; the germline J gene provides the rest. The gene calls are TRBV29-1 and TRBJ2-5; TRBD1 might be the D (5 bases). V lost 3 bases to trimming and J lost 2 bases, with 13 bases between them. The CDR3 sequence is 14 residues long. Germline V gene lookup returns CDR1 SQVTM and CDR2 ANQGSEA. The CDR3 region is CSVDAGQDQETQYF. The sequenced part of the CDR3 DNA is TGCAGCGTTGATGCCGGACAAGATCAAGAGACC.

This clone was picked up many times. The CDR3 is cut off 3 residues early in the read; its end comes from the germline J gene. This chain connects TRBV7-3 to TRBJ2-2; TRBD2 aligns across 9 bases. Germline V CDR1 and CDR2: SGHTA, FQGTGA. The CDR3 has 17 amino acids. Trimming took 5 bases from V and 0 from J; bases not matched to a gene: 7. Partial CDR3 DNA: TGTGCCAGCAGCACCGAACCTAGCGGGGCGAACACCGGGGAG. Protein: CASSTEPSGANTGE. The entire CDR3 sequence reads CASSTEPSGANTGELFF.

This clone was seen at least ten times. With the read ending 3 residues before the CDR3 end, the germline J gene is used to fill in that end. The V gene is TRBV10-3, the J gene TRBJ2-2, with 10 bases matching TRBD2. The CDR3 runs 15 residues. The germline CDR1 and CDR2 sequences are ENHRY and SYGVKD. The V and J ends lost 2 bases and 5 bases, in that order; junction bases with no gene match: 2. The DNA read from the CDR3 is TGTGCCATCAGTGAGGCAGCGGGAGGGACCGGGGAG. The encoded protein is CAISEAAGGTGE. The entire CDR3 reads CAISEAAGGTGELFF.

As for this clone: The read terminates 3 residues ahead of where the CDR3 ends, so the germline J gene completes it. The chain is built from TRBV10-1 and TRBJ2-7; 11 bases are a match to TRBD2. The CDR3 spans 17 residues. CDR1 is WNHNN, CDR2 SYGVQD, per germline (reference sequence). The V segment lost 3 bases and the J segment 3 bases; nucleotides outside the gene matches: 10. CDR3 amino acids: CASSDLETSGRRYEQYF. The covered CDR3 bases are TGCGCCAGCAGTGACCTAGAAACTAGCGGGAGACGCTACGAG.

This clone has only a few counts. The read terminates 3 residues ahead of where the CDR3 ends, so the germline J gene completes it. The V call is TRBV7-9, the J call TRBJ2-7; the D gene is possibly TRBD1 (5 bases). The CDR3 covers 14 residues. The V gene's germline CDR1 is SEHNR and CDR2 FQNEAQ (reference sequence). Trimming left V 0 bases short and J 3 bases short, with 9 bases between. The CDR3 region is CASSLAGQFYEQYF. Incomplete CDR3 DNA: TGTGCCAGCAGCTTAGCGGGGCAGTTCTACGAG.

On this clone: The CDR3 end falls 3 residues outside the read, so it is completed with the germline J gene. This chain connects TRBV19 to TRBJ1-1; 10 bases agree with TRBD1. In germline, CDR1 is LNHDA, CDR2 SQIVND (reference sequence). This CDR3 has 16 amino acids. Trimming removed 5 bases from V and 5 bases from J; junction bases left unmatched: 11. This CDR3 is CASSPRDRGLYTEAFF. Partial CDR3 DNA: TGTGCCAGTAGTCCCCGGGACAGGGGTTTGTATACTGAA.

This clone was recorded at least ten times. The read gets to within 3 residues of the CDR3 end, and the germline J gene fills in the rest. This sequence joins TRBV7-9 and TRBJ2-7; D unclear. Looked up from germline, CDR1 is SEHNR and CDR2 is FQNEAQ (reference sequence). There are 15 residues in the CDR3. Trimming shortened V by 2 bases and J by 0 bases, and 11 bases separated the two germline ends. CDR3 sequence reads: CASSLSPESSYEQYF. CDR3 DNA, as far as it was read: TGTGCCAGCAGCTTAAGCCCCGAGAGCTCCTACGAG.

To note about this clone: Read data end 3 residues before the CDR3 end; the end is taken from the germline J gene. The rearrangement joins TRBV29-1 to TRBJ1-4; no firm D call. CDR1 is SQVTM, CDR2 ANQGSEA, per germline. The CDR3 has 13 amino acids. The V gene lost 5 bases and the J gene lost 0 bases, with 7 bases spanning the gap. Incomplete CDR3 DNA: TGCAGCGTTCAACGGGCAACTAATGAAAAA. This sequence encodes CSVQRATNEK. The full CDR3 is CSVQRATNEKLFF.

The sample holds a few counts of this clone. The read is 3 residues too short to cover the CDR3 end, so that end is filled in from the germline J gene. V usage is TRBV20-1 and J usage is TRBJ1-1, with D perhaps TRBD1 (5 bases). Germline V gives CDR1 DFQATT, CDR2 SNEGSKA (reference sequence). CDR3 length: 11 residues. This CDR3 reads CRAGHPTEAFF. CDR3 DNA (partial): TGCAGGGCTGGACATCCCACTGAA.